This TCR beta chain originates from a study of T cell responses to AZD1222 COVID-19 vaccine. Concerning this clone: The antigen remains undetermined.

This CDR3 has 14 residues. Germline trimming cut 2 bases from V and 6 bases from J; bases unmatched to any gene: 4. Looked up from germline, CDR1 is ENHRY and CDR2 is SYGVKD. Generated by immunoSEQ multiplex PCR, the TCRdb table keeps only in-frame clones and is missing some. The sample contains about 88,000 clones, around 86% of which appear only once. Study-level results: The donors showed a predominance of white British ancestry and of females, with possible underestimation of clonal diversity. Receipt of two AZD1222 doses was followed by a rise in Spike-specific TCR breadth and depth. No repertoire was sampled before or during the peak T cell response, only after it.

The sample was peripheral blood, taken on day 0 of AZD1222 vaccination. The clonotype comes from an adult in good health. The rearrangement links TRBV10-3 to TRBJ2-1; 7 bases match TRBD2. The CDR3 nucleotides are TGTGCCATCAGTGAGCCTCCGGGGGGCAATGAGCAGTTCTTC. Translated: CAISEPPGGNEQFF.